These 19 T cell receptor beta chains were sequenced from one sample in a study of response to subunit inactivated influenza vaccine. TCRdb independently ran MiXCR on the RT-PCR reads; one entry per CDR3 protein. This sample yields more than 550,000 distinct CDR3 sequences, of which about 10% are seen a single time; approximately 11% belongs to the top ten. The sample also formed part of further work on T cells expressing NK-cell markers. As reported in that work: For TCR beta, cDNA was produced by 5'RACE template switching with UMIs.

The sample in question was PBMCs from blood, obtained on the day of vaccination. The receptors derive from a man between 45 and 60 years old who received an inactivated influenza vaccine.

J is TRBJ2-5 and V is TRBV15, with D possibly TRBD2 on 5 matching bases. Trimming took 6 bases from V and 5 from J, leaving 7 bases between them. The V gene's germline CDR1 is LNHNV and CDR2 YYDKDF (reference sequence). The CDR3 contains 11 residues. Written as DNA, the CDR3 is TGTGCCACCAGGGACTCCGAGACCCAGTACTTC. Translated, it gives CATRDSETQYF.

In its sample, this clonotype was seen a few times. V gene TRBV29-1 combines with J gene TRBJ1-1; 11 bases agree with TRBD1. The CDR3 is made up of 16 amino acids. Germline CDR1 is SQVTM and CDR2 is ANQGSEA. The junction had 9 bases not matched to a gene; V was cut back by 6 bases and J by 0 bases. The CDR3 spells CSVPRTGGAMNTEAFF. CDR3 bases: TGCAGCGTGCCCCGGACAGGGGGCGCCATGAACACTGAAGCTTTCTTT.

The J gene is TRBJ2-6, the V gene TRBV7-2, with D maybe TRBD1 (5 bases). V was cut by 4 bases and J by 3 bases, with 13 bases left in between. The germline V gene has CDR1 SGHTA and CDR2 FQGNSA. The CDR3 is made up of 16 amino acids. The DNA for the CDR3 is TGTGCCAGCAGCTCCCTCAGGGATTTTGGGGCCAACGTCCTGACTTTC. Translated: CASSSLRDFGANVLTF.

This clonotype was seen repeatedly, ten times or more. This CDR3 is CSVRLAPNTGELFF. The CDR3 DNA is TGCAGCGTTCGACTAGCGCCGAACACCGGGGAGCTGTTTTTT. The V call is TRBV29-1, the J call TRBJ2-2; TRBD2 matches at 8 bases. V was pared by 5 bases and J by 0 bases, with 2 bases of the junction left unmatched. There are 14 residues in the CDR3. Germline V CDR1 and CDR2: SQVTM, ANQGSEA.

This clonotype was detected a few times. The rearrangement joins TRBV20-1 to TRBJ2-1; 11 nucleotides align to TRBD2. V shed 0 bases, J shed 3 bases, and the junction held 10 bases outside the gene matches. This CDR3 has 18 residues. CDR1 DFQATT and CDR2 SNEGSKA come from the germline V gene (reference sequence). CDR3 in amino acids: CSAREKLAGVGGYNEQFF. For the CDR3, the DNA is TGCAGTGCTAGAGAGAAACTAGCGGGAGTGGGGGGCTACAATGAGCAGTTCTTC.

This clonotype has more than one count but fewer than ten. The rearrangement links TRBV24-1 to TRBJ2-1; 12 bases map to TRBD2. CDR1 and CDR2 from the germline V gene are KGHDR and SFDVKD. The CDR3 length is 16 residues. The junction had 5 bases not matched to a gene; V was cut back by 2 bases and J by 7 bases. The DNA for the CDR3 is TGTGCCACCAGTGATTGGACTAGCGGGAAGGTAAATGAGCAGTTCTTC. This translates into CATSDWTSGKVNEQFF.

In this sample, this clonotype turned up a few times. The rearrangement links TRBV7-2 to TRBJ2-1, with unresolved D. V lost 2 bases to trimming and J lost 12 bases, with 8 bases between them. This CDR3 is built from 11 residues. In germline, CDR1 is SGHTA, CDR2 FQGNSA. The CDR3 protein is CASSLWWVQFF. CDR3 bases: TGTGCCAGCAGCTTATGGTGGGTGCAGTTCTTC.

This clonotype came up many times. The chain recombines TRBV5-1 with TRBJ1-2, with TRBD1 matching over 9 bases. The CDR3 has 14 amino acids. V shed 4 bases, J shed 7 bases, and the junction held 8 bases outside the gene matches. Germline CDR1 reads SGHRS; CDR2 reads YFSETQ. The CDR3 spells CASSTDRGWGGYTF. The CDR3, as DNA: TGCGCCAGCAGCACGGACAGGGGCTGGGGTGGCTACACCTTC.

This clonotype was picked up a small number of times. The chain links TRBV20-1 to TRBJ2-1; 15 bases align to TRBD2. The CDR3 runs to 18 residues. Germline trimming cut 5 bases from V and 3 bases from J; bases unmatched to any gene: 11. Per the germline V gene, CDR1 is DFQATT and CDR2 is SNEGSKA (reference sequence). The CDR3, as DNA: TGCAGTGCTCCCTGGACTAGCGGGAGGGGCGGTCGCTACAATGAGCAGTTCTTC. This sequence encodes CSAPWTSGRGGRYNEQFF.

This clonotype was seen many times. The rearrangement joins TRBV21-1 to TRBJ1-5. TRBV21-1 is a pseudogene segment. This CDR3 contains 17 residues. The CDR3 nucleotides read TGTGCCAGCAGTCCTAGGGAGACGGTCTCGGTGACTCAGCCCCAGCATTTT. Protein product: CASSPRETVSVTQPQHF.

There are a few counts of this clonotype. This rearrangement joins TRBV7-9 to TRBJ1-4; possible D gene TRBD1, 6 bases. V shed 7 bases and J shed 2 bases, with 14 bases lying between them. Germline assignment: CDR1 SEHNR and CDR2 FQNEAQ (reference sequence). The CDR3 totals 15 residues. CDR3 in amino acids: CASTPWGGTNEKLFF. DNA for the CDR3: TGTGCCAGCACCCCCTGGGGGGGCACTAATGAAAAACTGTTTTTT. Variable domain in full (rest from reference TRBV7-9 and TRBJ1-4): DTGVSQNPRHKITKRGQNVTFRCDPISEHNRLYWYRQTLGQGPEFLTYFQNEAQLEKSRLLSDRFSAERPKGSFSTLEIQRTEQGDSAMYLCASTPWGGTNEKLFFGSGTQLSVL.

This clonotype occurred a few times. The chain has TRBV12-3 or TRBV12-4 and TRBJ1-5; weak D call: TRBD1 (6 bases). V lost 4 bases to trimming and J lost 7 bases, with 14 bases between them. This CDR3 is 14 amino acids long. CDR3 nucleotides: TGTGCCAGCAGTTGGAGCGGGGGCACGCAGCCCCAGCATTTT. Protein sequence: CASSWSGGTQPQHF.

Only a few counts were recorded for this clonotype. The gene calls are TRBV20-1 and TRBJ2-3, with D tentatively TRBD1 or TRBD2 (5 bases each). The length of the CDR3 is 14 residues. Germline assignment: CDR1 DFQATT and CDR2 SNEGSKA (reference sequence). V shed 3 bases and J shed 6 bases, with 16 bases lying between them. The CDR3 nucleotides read TGCAGTGCTAGTTATCATACCGGGACGGATACGCAGTATTTT. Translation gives CSASYHTGTDTQYF.

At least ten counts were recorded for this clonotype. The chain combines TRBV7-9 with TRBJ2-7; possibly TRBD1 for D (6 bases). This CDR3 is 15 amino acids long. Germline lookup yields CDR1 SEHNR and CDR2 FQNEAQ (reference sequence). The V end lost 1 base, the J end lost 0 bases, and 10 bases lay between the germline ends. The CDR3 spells CASSLEGVSSYEQYF. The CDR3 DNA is TGTGCCAGCAGCTTAGAGGGGGTTAGCTCCTACGAGCAGTACTTC.

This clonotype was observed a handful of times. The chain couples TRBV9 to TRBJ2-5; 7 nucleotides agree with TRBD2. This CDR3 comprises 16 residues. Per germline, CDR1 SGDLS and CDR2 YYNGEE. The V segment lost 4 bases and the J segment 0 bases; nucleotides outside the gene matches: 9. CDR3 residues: CASSSRDYFHQETQYF. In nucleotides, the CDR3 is TGTGCCAGCAGCAGCCGGGACTACTTCCACCAAGAGACCCAGTACTTC.

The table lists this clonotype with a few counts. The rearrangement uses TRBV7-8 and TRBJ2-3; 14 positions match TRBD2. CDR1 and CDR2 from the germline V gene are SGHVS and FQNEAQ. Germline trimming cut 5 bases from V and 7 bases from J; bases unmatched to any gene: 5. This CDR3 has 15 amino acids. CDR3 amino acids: CASSPGLAGANTQYF. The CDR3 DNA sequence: TGTGCCAGCAGCCCGGGACTAGCGGGGGCCAATACGCAGTATTTT. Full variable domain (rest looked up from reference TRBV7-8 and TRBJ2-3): GAGVSQSPRYKVAKRGQDVALRCDPISGHVSLFWYQQALGQGPEFLTYFQNEAQLDKSGLPSDRFFAERPEGSVSTLKIQRTQQEDSAVYLCASSPGLAGANTQYFGPGTRLTVL.

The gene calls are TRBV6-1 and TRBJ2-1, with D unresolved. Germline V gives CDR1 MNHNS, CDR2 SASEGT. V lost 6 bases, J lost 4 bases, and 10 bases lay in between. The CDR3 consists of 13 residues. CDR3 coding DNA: TGTGCCAGCAGCCGCGACACTTACAATGAGCAGTTCTTC. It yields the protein CASSRDTYNEQFF.

The CDR3 is CAISEWQGNSPLHF. Here the CDR3 DNA reads TGTGCCATCAGTGAGTGGCAGGGAAATTCACCCCTCCACTTT. The V gene is TRBV10-3, the J gene TRBJ1-6; a possible D gene is TRBD1 (5 bases). CDR3 length: 14 amino acids. The germline V gene encodes CDR1 ENHRY and CDR2 SYGVKD. The V end was cut by 1 base, the J end by 7 bases, with 8 bases between.

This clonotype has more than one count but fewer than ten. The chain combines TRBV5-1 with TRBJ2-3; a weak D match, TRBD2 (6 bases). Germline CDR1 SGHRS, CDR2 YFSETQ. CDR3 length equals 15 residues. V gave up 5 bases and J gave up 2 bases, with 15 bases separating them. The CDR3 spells CASSLVSGLTDTQYF. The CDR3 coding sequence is TGCGCCAGCAGTCTGGTTAGCGGACTCACAGATACGCAGTATTTT.